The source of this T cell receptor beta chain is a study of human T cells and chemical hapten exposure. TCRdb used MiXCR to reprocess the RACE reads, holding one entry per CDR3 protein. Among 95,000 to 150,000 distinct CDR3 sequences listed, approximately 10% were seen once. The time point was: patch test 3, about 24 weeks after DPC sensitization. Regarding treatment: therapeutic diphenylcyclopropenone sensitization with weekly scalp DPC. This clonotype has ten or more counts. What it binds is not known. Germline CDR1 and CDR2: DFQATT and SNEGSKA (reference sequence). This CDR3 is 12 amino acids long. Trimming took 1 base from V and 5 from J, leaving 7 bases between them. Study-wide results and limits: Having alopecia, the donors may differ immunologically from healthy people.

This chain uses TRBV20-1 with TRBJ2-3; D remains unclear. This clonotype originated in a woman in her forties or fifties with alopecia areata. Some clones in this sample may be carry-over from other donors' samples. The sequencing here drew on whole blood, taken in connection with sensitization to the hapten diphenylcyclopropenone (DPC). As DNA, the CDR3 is TGCAGTGCTAGAGTCGCCGGAGATACGCAGTATTTT. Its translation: CSARVAGDTQYF.